The 21 T cell receptor beta chains listed next were all sequenced from one sample in a study of cytomegalovirus exposure and HLA in healthy donors. PCR amplification relied on 60 Vbeta primers (plus 13 Jbeta primers). Repertoires were generated with immunoSEQ multiplex PCR, while TCRdb's copy carries only in-frame clones and drops some. This table holds nearly 200,000 clones, roughly 73% found once. The sequencing input was PBMCs. The receptor set was obtained from a woman in her twenties or thirties in good health and CMV-seropositive.

This clone was seen a few times. The V and J genes are TRBV28 and TRBJ2-7; 8 bases fit TRBD1. The CDR3 has 15 amino acids. CDR1 and CDR2 (germline): MDHEN, SYDVKM. Germline trimming cut 7 bases from V and 3 bases from J; bases unmatched to any gene: 11. CDR3 amino acids: CASTTTGTGFYEQYF. The CDR3 DNA reads as TGTGCCAGCACTACAACCGGGACAGGATTCTACGAGCAGTACTTC. The full variable domain, completed using reference TRBV28 and TRBJ2-7, is DVKVTQSSRYLVKRTGEKVFLECVQDMDHENMFWYRQDPGLGLRLIYFSYDVKMKEKGDIPEGYSVSREKKERFSLILESASTNQTSMYLCASTTTGTGFYEQYFGPGTRLTVT.

The chain carries TRBV7-9 and TRBJ2-4; 7 positions agree with TRBD2. The J segment lost 9 bases and the V segment lost 8 bases, leaving 13 bases of the junction unmatched. This CDR3 is 14 amino acids long. Germline CDR1 is SEHNR and CDR2 is FQNEAQ (reference sequence). CDR3 amino acids: CASSWAGVGGIQYF. CDR3 DNA: TGTGCCAGCTCCTGGGCGGGAGTGGGGGGCATTCAGTACTTC.

The chain joins TRBV18 to TRBJ2-7; 9 nucleotides match TRBD1. The CDR3 contains 17 residues. Trimming cost V 4 bases and J 0 bases; bases outside gene matches: 10. From germline, CDR1 is KGHSH and CDR2 LQKENI. CDR3 sequence (DNA): TGTGCCAGCTCACGGGGACAGGGCACTATCTCCTCCTACGAGCAGTACTTC. Encoded protein: CASSRGQGTISSYEQYF.

This chain joins TRBV7-8 and TRBJ2-7, with a tentative D call TRBD2 (6 bases). Germline V lookup: CDR1 SGHVS, CDR2 FQNEAQ. This CDR3 is built from 14 residues. V lost 5 bases and J lost 4, with 15 bases in between. The CDR3 DNA follows: TGTGCCAGCAGCCGAAACCACGCGGGATACGAGCAGTACTTC. Translating it yields CASSRNHAGYEQYF.

This chain joins TRBV27 and TRBJ2-2; 8 bases map to TRBD1. The CDR3 is 16 amino acids. Germline CDR1 and CDR2: MNHEY and SMNVEV (reference sequence). Trimming cost V 5 bases and J 2 bases; bases outside gene matches: 7. Written as DNA, the CDR3 is TGTGCCAGCAGTCCCGGGACAGGTTTTAACACCGGGGAGCTGTTTTTT. It translates to CASSPGTGFNTGELFF.

This chain joins TRBV4-2 and TRBJ2-3, with 8 bases aligning to TRBD2. V was clipped by 0 bases and J by 1 base; unmatched bases: 9. Germline CDR1 and CDR2: LGHNA and YNFKEQ. The CDR3 runs 18 residues. CDR3 sequence (DNA): TGTGCCAGCAGCCAAGATTACCCGGTTAGCGGGGGCACAGATACGCAGTATTTT. Translated, it gives CASSQDYPVSGGTDTQYF.

The chain joins TRBV27 to TRBJ1-2; TRBD1 agrees at 7 bases. With V trimmed by 6 bases and J by 4 bases, 8 bases remained unmatched. Germline V gene sequence: CDR1 MNHEY, CDR2 SMNVEV (reference sequence). The CDR3 runs to 14 residues. The CDR3 DNA is TGTGCCAGCAGGCCTACCGGGACAGTCTATGGCTACACCTTC. Translation: CASRPTGTVYGYTF.

The gene calls are TRBV7-2 and TRBJ2-3; the match to TRBD2 covers 12 bases. The germline CDR1 and CDR2 sequences are SGHTA and FQGNSA. The CDR3 has 16 residues. The V and J ends lost 6 bases and 5 bases, in that order; junction bases with no gene match: 9. The CDR3 DNA reads as TGTGCCAGCAGGTCTACTAGCGGGGGGAATATAGATACGCAGTATTTT. Protein sequence: CASRSTSGGNIDTQYF. Combining the CDR3 with reference TRBV7-2 and TRBJ2-3 gives the whole variable domain GAGVSQSPSNKVTEKGKDVELRCDPISGHTALYWYRQSLGQGLEFLIYFQGNSAPDKSGLPSDRFSAERTGGSVSTLTIQRTQQEDSAVYLCASRSTSGGNIDTQYFGPGTRLTVL.

This clone was seen a handful of times. The chain uses TRBV11-1 and TRBJ2-5; 14 nucleotides align to TRBD2. Looked up from germline, CDR1 is SGHAT and CDR2 is FQDESV (reference sequence). The CDR3 is made up of 16 amino acids. V shed 5 bases, J shed 4 bases, and the junction held 6 bases outside the gene matches. The CDR3 nucleotides are TGTGCCAGCAGCAAGAGACTAGCGGGGGGGCCAGAGACCCAGTACTTC. Residues: CASSKRLAGGPETQYF. The full variable domain, rest sourced from reference TRBV11-1 and TRBJ2-5, is EAEVAQSPRYKITEKSQAVAFWCDPISGHATLYWYRQILGQGPELLVQFQDESVVDDSQLPKDRFSAERLKGVDSTLKIQPAELGDSAMYLCASSKRLAGGPETQYFGPGTRLLVL.

The CDR3 sequence is CASAKGLYNEQFF. The CDR3 DNA follows: TGTGCCAGCGCTAAGGGACTATACAATGAGCAGTTCTTC. This chain links TRBV19 with TRBJ2-1; 7 bases map to TRBD2. The CDR3 runs to 13 residues. The junction had 6 bases not matched to a gene; V was cut back by 9 bases and J by 4 bases. Germline lookup yields CDR1 LNHDA and CDR2 SQIVND (reference sequence).

This sequence joins TRBV2 and TRBJ2-3; 11 bases line up with TRBD2. Germline lookup yields CDR1 SNHLY and CDR2 FYNNEI. V lost 5 bases to trimming and J lost 5 bases; unmatched junction nucleotides: 9. The CDR3 is 16 residues long. In DNA, the CDR3 is TGTGCCAGCAGTTATATAGCGGGGGGGCGTGGAGATACGCAGTATTTT. Translation gives CASSYIAGGRGDTQYF.

The chain combines TRBV5-4 with TRBJ2-6; 12 positions match TRBD2. The germline V gene has CDR1 SGHNT and CDR2 YYREEE (reference sequence). V lost 5 bases, J lost 0 bases, and 6 bases stayed unmatched. This CDR3 spans 18 amino acids. The CDR3: CASRKGLAGNSGANVLTF. The CDR3 nucleotides read TGTGCCAGCAGGAAAGGACTAGCGGGAAACTCTGGGGCCAACGTCCTGACTTTC.

The chain is built from TRBV7-2 and TRBJ2-7; D is possibly TRBD1 (5 bases). The CDR3 runs 13 residues. Germline V CDR1 and CDR2: SGHTA, FQGNSA. Trimming stripped 0 bases from V and 8 bases from J, with 11 bases between. The CDR3 region has the DNA TGTGCCAGCAGCTTAGCGTTGCAGGGCCAGCAGTACTTC. It codes for CASSLALQGQQYF.

This chain connects TRBV27 to TRBJ2-2, with D unclear. V lost 6 bases, J lost 10 bases, and 21 bases lay in between. The CDR3 loop spans 15 amino acids. Germline V lookup: CDR1 MNHEY, CDR2 SMNVEV (reference sequence). The CDR3 here is CASRETLIPLTELFF. In DNA form, the CDR3 reads TGTGCCAGCAGGGAGACCCTTATACCGCTAACGGAGCTGTTTTTT.

V usage is TRBV25-1 and J usage is TRBJ2-7; a weak D match, TRBD2 (5 bases). Germline assignment: CDR1 MGHDK and CDR2 SYGVNS. The CDR3 is made up of 17 amino acids. The V gene lost 1 base and the J gene lost 0 bases, with 16 bases spanning the gap. CDR3 bases: TGTGCCAGCAGTGAATGGGGAGTTAGTGGGAACTCCTACGAGCAGTACTTC. It codes for CASSEWGVSGNSYEQYF.

The chain has TRBV15 and TRBJ2-1; D unclear. The CDR3 consists of 12 residues. CDR1 LNHNV and CDR2 YYDKDF come from the germline V gene (reference sequence). V was clipped by 0 bases and J by 9 bases, with 6 bases between them. The DNA for the CDR3 is TGTGCCACCAGCAGAGATCGCGGTGAGCAGTTCTTC. Amino acid sequence: CATSRDRGEQFF.

The chain combines TRBV4-3 with TRBJ2-7; D is perhaps TRBD1 (5 bases). The CDR3 covers 12 residues. Per germline, CDR1 LGHNA and CDR2 YSLEER. Trimming pared 2 bases from V and 3 bases from J, leaving 5 bases between. The CDR3 protein is CASSQTGYEQYF. CDR3 bases: TGCGCCAGCAGCCAAACAGGCTACGAGCAGTACTTC.

The CDR3 spells CASSFGPSSYEQYF. The CDR3 DNA is TGTGCCAGCAGCTTTGGGCCGAGCTCCTACGAGCAGTACTTC. The V call is TRBV7-2, the J call TRBJ2-7; D gene unclear. Trimming took 3 bases from V and 0 from J, leaving 9 bases between them. The CDR3 is made up of 14 amino acids. Germline assignment: CDR1 SGHTA and CDR2 FQGNSA.

This chain uses TRBV28 with TRBJ1-1, with a tentative D call TRBD1 (6 bases). Trimming pared 7 bases from V and 1 base from J, leaving 19 bases between. Looked up from germline, CDR1 is MDHEN and CDR2 is SYDVKM. This CDR3 contains 16 residues. CDR3 nucleotide sequence: TGTGCCAGCACCCATGGGGGGGCGAGGTGGAACACTGAAGCTTTCTTT. Translating gives CASTHGGARWNTEAFF.

The chain couples TRBV2 to TRBJ1-1; D remains ambiguous. Germline V gives CDR1 SNHLY, CDR2 FYNNEI. The V and J ends lost 4 bases and 1 base respectively, with 7 bases between them. CDR3 length equals 13 residues. The CDR3 DNA reads TGTGCCAGCAGTGTGTCAAAGAACACTGAAGCTTTCTTT. Protein product: CASSVSKNTEAFF.

J is TRBJ1-5 and V is TRBV18; 8 bases line up with TRBD1. The germline gives CDR1 KGHSH, CDR2 LQKENI. There are 16 residues in the CDR3. V was pared by 5 bases and J by 7 bases, with 13 bases of the junction left unmatched. CDR3 protein: CASSLGQGVLRQPQHF. The CDR3 bases are TGTGCCAGCTCATTAGGACAGGGAGTTCTGAGGCAGCCCCAGCATTTT.